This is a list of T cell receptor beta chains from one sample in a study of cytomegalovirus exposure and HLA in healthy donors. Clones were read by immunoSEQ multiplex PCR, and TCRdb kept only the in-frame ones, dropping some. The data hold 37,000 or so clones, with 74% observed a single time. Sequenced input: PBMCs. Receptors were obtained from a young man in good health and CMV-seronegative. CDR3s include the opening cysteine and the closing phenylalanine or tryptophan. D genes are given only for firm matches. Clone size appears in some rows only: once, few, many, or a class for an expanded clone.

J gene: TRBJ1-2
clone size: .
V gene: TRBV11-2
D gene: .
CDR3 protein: CASSSLQGPNYGYTF
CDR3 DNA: TGTGCCAGCAGCTCACTACAGGGACCTAACTATGGCTACACCTTC

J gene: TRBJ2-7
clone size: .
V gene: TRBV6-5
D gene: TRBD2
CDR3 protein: CASSYGGTSGYEQYF
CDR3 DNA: TGTGCCAGCAGTTACGGTGGGACTAGCGGCTACGAGCAGTACTTC

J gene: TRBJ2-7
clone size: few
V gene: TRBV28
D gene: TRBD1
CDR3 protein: CASSVTGQGVQQYF
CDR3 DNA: TGTGCCAGCAGTGTGACGGGACAGGGCGTCCAGCAGTACTTC

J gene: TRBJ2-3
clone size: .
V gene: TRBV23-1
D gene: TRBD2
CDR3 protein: CASSQTRAGVLTDTQYF
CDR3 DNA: TGCGCCAGCAGTCAAACCCGGGCGGGGGTCCTCACAGATACGCAGTATTTT

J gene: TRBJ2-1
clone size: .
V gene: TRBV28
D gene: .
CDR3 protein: CASSRRLEMVQFF
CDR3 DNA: TGTGCCAGCAGTCGGAGACTAGAAATGGTCCAGTTCTTC

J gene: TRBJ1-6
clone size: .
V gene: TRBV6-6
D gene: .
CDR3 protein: CASSRTVHNSPLHF
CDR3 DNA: TGTGCCAGCAGTAGGACAGTCCATAATTCACCCCTCCACTTT

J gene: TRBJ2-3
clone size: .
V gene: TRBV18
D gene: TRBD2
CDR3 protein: CASSPGGSTDTQYF
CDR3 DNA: TGTGCCAGCTCCCCGGGGGGATCCACAGATACGCAGTATTTT

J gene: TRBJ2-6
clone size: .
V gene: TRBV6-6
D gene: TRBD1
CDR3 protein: CASSYQQGTGANVLTF
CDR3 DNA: TGTGCCAGCAGTTACCAACAGGGGACAGGGGCCAACGTCCTGACTTTC

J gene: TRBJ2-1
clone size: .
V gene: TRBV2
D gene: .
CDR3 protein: CASSPGSEQFF
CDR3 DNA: TGTGCCAGCAGTCCCGGGAGTGAGCAGTTCTTC

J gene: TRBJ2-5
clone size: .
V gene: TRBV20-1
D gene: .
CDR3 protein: CSAPGVETQYF
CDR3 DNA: TGCAGTGCTCCAGGGGTGGAGACCCAGTACTTC

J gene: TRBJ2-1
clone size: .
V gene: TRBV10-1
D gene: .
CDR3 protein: CASSEQVENEQFF
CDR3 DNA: TGCGCCAGCAGTGAACAGGTGGAGAATGAGCAGTTCTTC

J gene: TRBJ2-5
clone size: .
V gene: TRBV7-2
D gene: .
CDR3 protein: CASSRTGTLGETQYF
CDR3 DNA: TGTGCCAGCAGCAGAACCGGGACTCTGGGGGAGACCCAGTACTTC

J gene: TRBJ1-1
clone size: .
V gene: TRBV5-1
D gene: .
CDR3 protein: CASREITGSTEAFF
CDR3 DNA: TGCGCCAGCAGGGAGATTACAGGGAGTACTGAAGCTTTCTTT

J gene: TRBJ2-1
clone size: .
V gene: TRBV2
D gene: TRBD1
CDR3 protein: CASRRDRGGHNEQFF
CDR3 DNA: TGTGCCAGCAGAAGGGACAGGGGAGGGCACAATGAGCAGTTCTTC

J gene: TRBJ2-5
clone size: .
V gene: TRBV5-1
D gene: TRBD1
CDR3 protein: CASSLGQGKETQYF
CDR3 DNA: TGCGCCAGCAGCCTAGGACAGGGAAAAGAGACCCAGTACTTC

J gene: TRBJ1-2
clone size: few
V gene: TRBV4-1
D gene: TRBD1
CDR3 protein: CASSRQGSNYGYTF
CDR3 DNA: TGCGCCAGCAGCCGACAGGGAAGTAACTATGGCTACACCTTC

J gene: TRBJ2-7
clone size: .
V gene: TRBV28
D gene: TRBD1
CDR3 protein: CASSPLDRDSYEQYF
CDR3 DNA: TGTGCCAGCAGTCCGCTGGACAGGGACTCCTACGAGCAGTACTTC

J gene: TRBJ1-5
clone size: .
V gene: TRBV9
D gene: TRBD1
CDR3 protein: CASSTSGGGQPQHF
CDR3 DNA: TGTGCCAGCAGCACCTCAGGGGGCGGTCAGCCCCAGCATTTT

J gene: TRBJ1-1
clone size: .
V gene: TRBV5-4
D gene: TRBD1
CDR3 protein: CASSLGQGRGSTEAFF
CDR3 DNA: TGTGCCAGCAGCTTGGGACAGGGAAGGGGAAGCACTGAAGCTTTCTTT

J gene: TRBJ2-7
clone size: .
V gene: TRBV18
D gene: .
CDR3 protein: CASSTAQGKEQYF
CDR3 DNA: TGTGCCAGCTCAACCGCGCAGGGCAAGGAGCAGTACTTC

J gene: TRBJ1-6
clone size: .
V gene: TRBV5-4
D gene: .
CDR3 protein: CASSHVDSVYNSPLHF
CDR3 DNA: TGTGCCAGCAGTCATGTAGATAGTGTTTATAATTCACCCCTCCACTTT

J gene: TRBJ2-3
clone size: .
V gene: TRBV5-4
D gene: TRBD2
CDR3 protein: CASSRGLAGGEVTDTQYF
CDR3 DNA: TGTGCCAGCAGCCGCGGACTAGCGGGGGGCGAGGTTACAGATACGCAGTATTTT

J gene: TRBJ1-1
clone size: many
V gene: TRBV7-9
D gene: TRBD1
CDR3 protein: CASSLGQGETEAFF
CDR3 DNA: TGTGCCAGCAGCTTGGGACAGGGTGAGACTGAAGCTTTCTTT

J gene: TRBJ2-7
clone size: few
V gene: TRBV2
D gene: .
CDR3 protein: CASSSLREYEQYF
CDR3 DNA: TGTGCCAGCAGTTCACTCCGGGAGTACGAGCAGTACTTC

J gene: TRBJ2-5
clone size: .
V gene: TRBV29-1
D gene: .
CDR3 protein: CSVPRDYQETQYF
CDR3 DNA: TGCAGCGTCCCCCGGGACTACCAAGAGACCCAGTACTTC

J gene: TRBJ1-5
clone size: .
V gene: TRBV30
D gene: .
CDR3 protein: CACDRGGGASNQPQHF
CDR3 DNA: TGTGCCTGTGACCGCGGGGGGGGCGCGAGCAATCAGCCCCAGCATTTT

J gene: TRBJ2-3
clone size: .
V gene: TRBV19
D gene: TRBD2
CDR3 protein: CASTLGLAGADTQYF
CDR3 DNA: TGTGCCAGTACCCTAGGACTAGCGGGAGCAGATACGCAGTATTTT

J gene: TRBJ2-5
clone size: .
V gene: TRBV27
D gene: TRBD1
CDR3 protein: CASSLGTGPETQYF
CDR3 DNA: TGTGCCAGCAGTTTAGGGACAGGGCCAGAGACCCAGTACTTC

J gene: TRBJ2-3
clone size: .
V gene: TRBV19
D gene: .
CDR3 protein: CASGEFTDTQYF
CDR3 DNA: TGTGCCAGCGGGGAGTTCACAGATACGCAGTATTTT

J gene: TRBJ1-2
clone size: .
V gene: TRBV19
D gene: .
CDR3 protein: CASGDIPYDYGYTF
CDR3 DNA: TGTGCCAGTGGGGACATTCCTTACGACTATGGCTACACCTTC

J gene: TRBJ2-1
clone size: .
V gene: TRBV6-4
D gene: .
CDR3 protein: CASSEGGGEGEQFF
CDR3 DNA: TGTGCCAGCAGTGAGGGTGGCGGAGAGGGGGAACAGTTCTTC

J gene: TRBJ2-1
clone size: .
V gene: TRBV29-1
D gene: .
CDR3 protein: CSVPLRGAIEQFF
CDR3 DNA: TGCAGCGTTCCGCTCAGGGGGGCAATCGAGCAGTTCTTC

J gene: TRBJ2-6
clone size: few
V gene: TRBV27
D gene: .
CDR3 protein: CASTRQVGSGANVLTF
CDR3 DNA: TGTGCCAGCACTCGGCAGGTCGGCTCTGGGGCCAACGTCCTGACTTTC

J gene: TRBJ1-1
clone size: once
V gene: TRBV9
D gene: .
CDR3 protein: CASSVGNGGEAFF
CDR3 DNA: TGTGCCAGCAGCGTAGGGAATGGGGGCGAAGCTTTCTTT

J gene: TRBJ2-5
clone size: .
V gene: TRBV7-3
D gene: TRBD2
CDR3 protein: CASSNSGGQETQYF
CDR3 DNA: TGTGCCAGCAGCAACAGCGGGGGCCAAGAGACCCAGTACTTC

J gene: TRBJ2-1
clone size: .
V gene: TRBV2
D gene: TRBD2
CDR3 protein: CATSGTSGYNEQFF
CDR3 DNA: TGTGCCACGTCCGGGACTAGCGGATACAATGAGCAGTTCTTC

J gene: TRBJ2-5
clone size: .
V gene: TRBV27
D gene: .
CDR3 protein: CASSETLEAKGYGKETQYF
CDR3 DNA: TGTGCCAGCAGTGAGACACTAGAGGCAAAAGGGTATGGAAAAGAGACCCAGTACTTC

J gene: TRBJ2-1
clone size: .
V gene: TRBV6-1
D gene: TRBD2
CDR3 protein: CASSRTSGSYNEQFF
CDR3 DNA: TGTGCCAGCAGTCGGACTAGCGGTTCCTACAATGAGCAGTTCTTC

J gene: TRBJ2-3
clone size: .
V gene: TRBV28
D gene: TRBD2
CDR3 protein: CASGTSGGRDTQYF
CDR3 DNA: TGTGCCAGCGGGACTAGCGGGGGACGGGATACGCAGTATTTT

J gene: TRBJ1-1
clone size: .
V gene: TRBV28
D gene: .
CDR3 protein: CASSLSVMNTEAFF
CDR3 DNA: TGTGCCAGCAGTTTATCTGTAATGAACACTGAAGCTTTCTTT

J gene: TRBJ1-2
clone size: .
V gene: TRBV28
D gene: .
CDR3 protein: CASRGGNVGYTF
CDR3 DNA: TGTGCCAGCAGGGGGGGGAATGTCGGCTACACCTTC

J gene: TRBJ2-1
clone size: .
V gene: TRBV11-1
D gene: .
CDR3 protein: CASSQVDSYNEQFF
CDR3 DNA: TGTGCCAGCAGCCAAGTGGACAGCTACAATGAGCAGTTCTTC

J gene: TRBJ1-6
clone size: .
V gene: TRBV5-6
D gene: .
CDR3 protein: CASSLPPSKLYNSPLHF
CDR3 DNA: TGTGCCAGCAGCTTGCCCCCTTCCAAGCTTTATAATTCACCCCTCCACTTT

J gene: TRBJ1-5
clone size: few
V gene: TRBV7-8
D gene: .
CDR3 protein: CASSLDHEVPAVNQPQHF
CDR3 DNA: TGTGCCAGCAGCTTAGATCATGAGGTCCCGGCGGTCAATCAGCCCCAGCATTTT

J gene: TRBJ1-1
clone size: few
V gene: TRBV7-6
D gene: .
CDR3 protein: CASSQPFGVNTEAFF
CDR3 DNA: TGTGCCAGCAGCCAACCCTTTGGAGTCAACACTGAAGCTTTCTTT

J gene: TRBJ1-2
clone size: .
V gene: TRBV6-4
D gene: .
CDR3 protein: CASSSILLGDINYGYTF
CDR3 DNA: TGTGCCAGCAGTTCGATTCTTTTGGGAGATATAAACTATGGCTACACCTTC

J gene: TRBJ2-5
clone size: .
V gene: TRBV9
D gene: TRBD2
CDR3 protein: CASSVSAPGGETQYF
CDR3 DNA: TGTGCCAGCAGCGTAAGCGCACCGGGGGGAGAGACCCAGTACTTC

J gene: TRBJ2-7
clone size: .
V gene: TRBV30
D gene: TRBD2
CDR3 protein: CAWKLSGRVYEQYF
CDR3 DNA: TGTGCCTGGAAACTTAGCGGGAGAGTCTACGAGCAGTACTTC

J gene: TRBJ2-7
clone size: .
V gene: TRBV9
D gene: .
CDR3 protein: CASSVLPGSTYEQYF
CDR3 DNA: TGTGCCAGCAGCGTCCTACCGGGAAGCACCTACGAGCAGTACTTC

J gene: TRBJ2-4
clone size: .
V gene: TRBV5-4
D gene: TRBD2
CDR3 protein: CASSPGGDLAKNIQYF
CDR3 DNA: TGTGCCAGCAGCCCCGGGGGGGATTTAGCCAAAAACATTCAGTACTTC

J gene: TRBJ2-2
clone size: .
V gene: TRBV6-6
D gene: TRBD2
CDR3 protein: CASSYIGGANTGELFF
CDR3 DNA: TGTGCCAGCAGTTATATCGGGGGGGCGAACACCGGGGAGCTGTTTTTT

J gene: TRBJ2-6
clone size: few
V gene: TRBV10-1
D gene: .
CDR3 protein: CASSSDRANVLTF
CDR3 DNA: TGCGCCAGCAGTTCCGACAGGGCCAACGTCCTGACTTTC

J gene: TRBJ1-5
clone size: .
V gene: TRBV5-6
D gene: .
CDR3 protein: CASSTQRDGPKNQPQHF
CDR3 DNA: TGTGCCAGCAGCACACAACGGGATGGGCCGAAAAATCAGCCCCAGCATTTT

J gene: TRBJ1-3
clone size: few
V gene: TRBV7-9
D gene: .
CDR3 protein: CASSLGSGGNTIYF
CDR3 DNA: TGTGCCAGCAGCTTAGGGTCGGGTGGAAACACCATATATTTT